The TCR beta chain described here comes from a study of blood T cell repertoires in COVID-19. The J segment lost 8 bases and the V segment lost 11 bases, leaving 11 bases of the junction unmatched. Germline V gene data show CDR1 as MNHEY and CDR2 as SVGAGI. CDR3 size: 12 residues. Symptom resolution, clearance, or two negative PCRs marked the recovered donors of Cohort 3. In the original analysis: For nucleated cells, counts were estimated from reference gene primer amplification. The method was immunoSEQ multiplex PCR; TCRdb's version includes in-frame clones alone and lacks a portion of them. V and J calls and clone size are copied from that table; D and trimming were computed from the DNA. The sample records around 400,000 clones, roughly four fifths being singletons.

The sequenced material came from PBMCs or T cells enriched from blood (not recorded which). The V call is TRBV6-5, the J call TRBJ1-2; TRBD1 matches 7 bases. This receptor was identified in a woman between 50 and 59 years old who had recovered from COVID-19. Written as DNA, the CDR3 is TGTGCCTCCCAGGAGGGGGCGGAGGGCTACACCTTC. Translating it yields CASQEGAEGYTF.